The source of this T cell receptor beta chain is a study of cytomegalovirus exposure and HLA in healthy donors. Study at large: In terms of ancestry, the Caucasian-associated cluster contained about four fifths of the approximately 400 genotyped donors.

This CDR3 is built from 14 residues. With 7 bases removed from V and 0 bases from J, the gap between germline ends came to 13 bases. From germline, CDR1 is MNHNS and CDR2 SASEGT. Amplification used 60 Vbeta primers and 13 Jbeta primers. Source study methods: A later analysis counted approximately 88 million unique TCR beta chains, around 11 million shared. The repertoire was sequenced with immunoSEQ multiplex PCR; TCRdb's copy has only in-frame clones and lacks some. That table furnishes V, J and clone size, whereas the DNA furnished D and trimming. The sample consists of about 98,000 clones, 80% to 90% of them appearing once. For this clone: Its specificity is unknown.

Study-wide points: Analysis performed later found more than 15,000 TCR beta sequences associated with HLA alleles at 0.05 false discovery rate. Among the most significant clusters, several appeared linked to common viral pathogens in a later analysis.

The V call is TRBV6-1, the J call TRBJ2-7; maybe TRBD2 (7 bases). The TCR comes from a man between 40 and 49 years old in good health and CMV-seronegative. Sequenced material: PBMCs. The CDR3 sequence is CASTGRGPSYEQYF. The CDR3 DNA reads TGTGCCAGCACGGGGCGGGGGCCCTCCTACGAGCAGTACTTC.